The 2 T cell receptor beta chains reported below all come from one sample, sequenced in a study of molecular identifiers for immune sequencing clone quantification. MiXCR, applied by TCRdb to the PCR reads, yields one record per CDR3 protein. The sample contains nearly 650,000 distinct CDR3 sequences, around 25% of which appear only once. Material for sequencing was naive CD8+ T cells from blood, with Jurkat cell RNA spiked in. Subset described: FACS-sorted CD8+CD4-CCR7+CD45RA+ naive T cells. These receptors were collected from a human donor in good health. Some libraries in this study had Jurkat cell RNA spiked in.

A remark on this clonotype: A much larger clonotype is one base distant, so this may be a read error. CDR3 in DNA: TGCAGCGTTGAAGATCTCAGGGTATGGGACACTGAAGTTTTCTTT. Translating gives CSVEDLRVWDTEVFF. The rearrangement joins TRBV29-1 to TRBJ1-1; a possible D gene is TRBD1 (6 bases). The CDR3 has 15 residues. Germline V lookup: CDR1 SQVTM, CDR2 ANQGSEA.

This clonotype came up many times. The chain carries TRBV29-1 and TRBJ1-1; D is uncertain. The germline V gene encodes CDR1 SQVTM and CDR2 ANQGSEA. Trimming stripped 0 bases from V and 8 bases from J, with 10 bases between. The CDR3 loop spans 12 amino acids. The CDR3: CSVEESGPEAFF. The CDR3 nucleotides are TGCAGCGTTGAAGAGTCGGGCCCCGAAGCTTTCTTT.